This entry concerns a single T cell receptor beta chain. These data belong to a study of blood T cell repertoires in COVID-19. Authors' analysis steps: Reference gene primers were amplified, and this amplification served to estimate nucleated cell counts. Generated by immunoSEQ multiplex PCR, the TCRdb table keeps only in-frame clones and is missing some. From that table come the V and J calls and clone size; the DNA was used to work out D and trimming. The sample records 350,000 to 450,000 clones, around 85% being singletons. The CDR3 is made up of 15 amino acids. The V gene's germline CDR1 is SGDLS and CDR2 YYNGEE. V lost 4 bases to trimming and J lost 1 base; unmatched junction nucleotides: 7.

Material: peripheral blood. V is TRBV9 and J is TRBJ1-1; 7 positions match TRBD1. The sequence derives from a woman aged 18 to 35 with acute or convalescent COVID-19. The CDR3 region is CASSPSGGQNTEAFF. The CDR3 nucleotides read TGTGCCAGCAGCCCATCAGGGGGACAGAACACTGAAGCTTTCTTT.